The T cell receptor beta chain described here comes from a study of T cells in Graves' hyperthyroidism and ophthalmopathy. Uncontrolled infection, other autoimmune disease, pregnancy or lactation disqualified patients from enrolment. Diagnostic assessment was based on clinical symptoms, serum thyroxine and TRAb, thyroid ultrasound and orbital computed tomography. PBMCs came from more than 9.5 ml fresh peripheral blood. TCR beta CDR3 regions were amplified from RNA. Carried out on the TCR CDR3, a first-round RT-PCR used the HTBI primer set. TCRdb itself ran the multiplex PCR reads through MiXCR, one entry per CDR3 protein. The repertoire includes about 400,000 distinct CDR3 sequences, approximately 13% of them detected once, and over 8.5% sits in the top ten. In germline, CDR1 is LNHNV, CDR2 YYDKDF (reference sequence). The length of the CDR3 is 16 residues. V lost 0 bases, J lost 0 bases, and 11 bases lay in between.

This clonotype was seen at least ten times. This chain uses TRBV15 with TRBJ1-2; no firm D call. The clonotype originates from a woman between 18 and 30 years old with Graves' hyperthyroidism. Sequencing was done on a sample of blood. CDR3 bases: TGTGCCACCAGCAGAGATGGGGTGGCAGCTAACTATGGCTACACCTTC. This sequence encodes CATSRDGVAANYGYTF.